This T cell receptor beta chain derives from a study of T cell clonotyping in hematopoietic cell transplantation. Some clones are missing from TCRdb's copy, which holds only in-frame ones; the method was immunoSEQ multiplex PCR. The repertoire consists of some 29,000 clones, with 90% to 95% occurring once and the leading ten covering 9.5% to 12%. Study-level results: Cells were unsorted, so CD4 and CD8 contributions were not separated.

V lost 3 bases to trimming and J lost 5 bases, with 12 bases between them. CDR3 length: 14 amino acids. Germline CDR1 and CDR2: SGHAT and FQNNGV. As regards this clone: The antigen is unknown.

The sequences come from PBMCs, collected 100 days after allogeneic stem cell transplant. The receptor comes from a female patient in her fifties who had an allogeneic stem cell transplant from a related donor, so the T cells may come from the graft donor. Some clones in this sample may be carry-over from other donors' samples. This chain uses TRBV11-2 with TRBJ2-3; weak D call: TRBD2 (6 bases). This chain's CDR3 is CASSFQSGGDTQYF. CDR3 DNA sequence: TGTGCCAGCAGCTTCCAATCCGGGGGAGATACGCAGTATTTT.